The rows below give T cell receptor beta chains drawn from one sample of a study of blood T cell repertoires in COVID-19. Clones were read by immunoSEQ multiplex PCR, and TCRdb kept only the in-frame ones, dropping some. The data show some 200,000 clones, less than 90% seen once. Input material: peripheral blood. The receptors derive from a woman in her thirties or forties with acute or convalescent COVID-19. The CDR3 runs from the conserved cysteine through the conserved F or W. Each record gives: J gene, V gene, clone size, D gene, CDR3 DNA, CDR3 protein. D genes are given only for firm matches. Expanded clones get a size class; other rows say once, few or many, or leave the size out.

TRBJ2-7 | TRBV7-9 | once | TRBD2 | TGTGCCAGCAGCCCATCGGGGGGGCGCAACGAGCAGTACTTC | CASSPSGGRNEQYF
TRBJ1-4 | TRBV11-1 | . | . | TGTGCCAGCAGCTTCCGATGGGACATCGAAGGTGAAAAACTGTTTTTT | CASSFRWDIEGEKLFF
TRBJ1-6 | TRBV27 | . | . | TGTGCCAGCAGCTCCAGAATCCCCTCGTCACCCCTCCACTTT | CASSSRIPSSPLHF
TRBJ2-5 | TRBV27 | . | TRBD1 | TGTGCCAGCAGTTTAAGTTTTTGGTCTTCCTCGGACAGGGGGCGAGAGACCCAGTACTTC | CASSLSFWSSSDRGRETQYF
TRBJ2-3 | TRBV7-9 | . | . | TGTGCCAGCCAGGCGACAGATACGCAGTATTTT | CASQATDTQYF
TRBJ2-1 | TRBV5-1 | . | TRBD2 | TGCGCCAGCAGCTTCCGAACTAGCGCCGACTCCTACAATGAGCAGTTCTTC | CASSFRTSADSYNEQFF
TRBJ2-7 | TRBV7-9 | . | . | TGTGCCAGCAGCTTTGGGGACTCCTCCTACGAGCAGTACTTC | CASSFGDSSYEQYF
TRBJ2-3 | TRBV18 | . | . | TGTGCCAGCTCACCACCGTCAGGGTATGGCACAGATACGCAGTATTTT | CASSPPSGYGTDTQYF
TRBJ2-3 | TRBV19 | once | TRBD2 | TGTGCCAGTAGCCAGGGACTAGCGGGAGTAGATACGCAGTATTTT | CASSQGLAGVDTQYF
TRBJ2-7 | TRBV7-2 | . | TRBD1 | TGTGCCAGTGCTGGGACAGGCAACTCCTACGAGCAGTACTTC | CASAGTGNSYEQYF
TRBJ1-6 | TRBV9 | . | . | TGTGCCAGCAGCGGCTCAGGGTATAATTCACCCCTCCACTTT | CASSGSGYNSPLHF
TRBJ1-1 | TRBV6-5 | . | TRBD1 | TGTGCCAGTACAGGGGGAATGGGGAACACTGAAGCTTTCTTT | CASTGGMGNTEAFF
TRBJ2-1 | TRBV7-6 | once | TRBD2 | TGTGCCAGCAGCGCCCGGACTAGCGGGACAGAGCAGTTCTTC | CASSARTSGTEQFF
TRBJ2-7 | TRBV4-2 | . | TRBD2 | TGTGCCAGCAGCCAAGAGAGGAGCGCTAGCGGCGAGCAGTACTTC | CASSQERSASGEQYF
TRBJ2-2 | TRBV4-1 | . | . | TGCGCCAGCAGCCCACGGGACTTTCTCTCCGGGGAGCTGTTTTTT | CASSPRDFLSGELFF
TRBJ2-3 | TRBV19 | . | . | TGTGCCAGTAGTATTGGGACTCCGGGCACAGATACGCAGTATTTT | CASSIGTPGTDTQYF
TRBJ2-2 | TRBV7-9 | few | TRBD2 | TGTGCCAGCAGCTCGGGACTAGCGATGCCCGGGGAGCTGTTTTTT | CASSSGLAMPGELFF
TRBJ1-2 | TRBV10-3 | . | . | TGTGCCATCAGTGAGTCTCGTTTCCCGGGAGGCTACACCTTC | CAISESRFPGGYTF
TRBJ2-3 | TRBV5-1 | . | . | TGCGCCAGCAGCGTGAGTGGTATTGATACGCAGTATTTT | CASSVSGIDTQYF
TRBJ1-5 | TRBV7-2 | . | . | TGTGCCAGCAGCTGGGAGGGGATGACGGGTCAGCCCCAGCATTTT | CASSWEGMTGQPQHF
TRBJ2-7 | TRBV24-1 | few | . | TGTGCCACCAGTGGGCAGGGTTACGAGCAGTACTTC | CATSGQGYEQYF
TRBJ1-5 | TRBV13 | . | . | TGTGCCAGCAGCTTCGGGGGTAGAAGCAGCAATCAGCCCCAGCATTTT | CASSFGGRSSNQPQHF
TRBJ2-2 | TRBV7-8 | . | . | TGTGCCACATCGGACTATTATTCGAACACCGGGGAGCTGTTTTTT | CATSDYYSNTGELFF
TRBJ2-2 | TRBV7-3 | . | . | TGTGCCAGCAGCTTAAACAGGGCGACCGGGGAGCTGTTTTTT | CASSLNRATGELFF
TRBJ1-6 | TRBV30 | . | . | TGTGCCTGGAGTGTACCTCCCAGAGGCTCACCCCTCCACTTT | CAWSVPPRGSPLHF